This T cell receptor (beta chain) was captured by sequencing in a study of T cell repertoires in cytomegalovirus infection (dated by TCRdb to between 2018 and 2020). Study-level background: Recently identified HLA-C-restricted CMV epitopes, whose presentation resists viral immunomodulation, were targeted by peptide stimulations together with well-studied HLA-B-restricted epitopes. Because public TCR beta signatures pointed to carriage of CMV infection together with the matching HLA type, the HLA type of each donor mattered for the analysis. What the work shows at the level of the full study, not this receptor alone: The ex vivo response was dominated by HLA-C-restricted CMV-specific TCR beta clonotypes, which also provided the single most frequent clonotype in two of eight donors. In both this cohort and an independent roughly 350-donor cohort, the cumulative frequency of public TCR beta family members distinguished carriers of CMV infection plus the relevant HLA type.

Instrument used: Illumina HiSeq 1500. The public reads were reanalyzed by TCRdb: fastp trimming at Q25, MiXCR alignment, in-frame beta chains only. Rows merge per CDR3 protein into single entries with the most common DNA and genes. This sample holds about 71,000 distinct CDR3 sequences; 20% were observed only once. Roughly two thirds of the sample is held by the ten biggest clonotypes. Interpreted using the paper, the treatment or condition label stands for: in vitro stimulation with specific CMV peptide epitopes to enrich CMV-specific T cells. For this clonotype: It has no known antigen specificity. No base quality information exists; no much larger clone differs at one position.

This clonotype originated in a human donor in good health (CMV status not recorded). Some clones in this sample may be carry-over from other donors' samples. The sequencing here drew on CD8+ T cells from cultured PBMCs, taken from culture after CMV antigen stimulation.

The nucleotides read TGTGCCAGCAGCGACCGGGACAGGGGGCTTTACGAGCAGTACTTC. Translated, this gives CASSDRDRGLYEQYF. This chain joins TRBV7-9 to TRBJ2-7, and TRBD1 matches 12 of the central bases. The germline V gene (reference sequence) specifies SEHNR as CDR1 and FQNEAQ as CDR2. CDR3 length: 15 amino acids, cysteine to phenylalanine. The sequence is cut down to CDR3 DNA, 45 bases in frame from base 1. Trimming removed 5 bases from V and 4 bases from J; the gene matches leave 6 bases unexplained.